This paragraph reports one TCR beta chain. This clone was found a few times. Its antigen is unknown. Base qualities are missing; no much larger clone stands one base away. The time point label here, explained by the study, means: about 28 days (+/-7) after the second vaccine dose. AZD1222 recipients with second doses at about 4 weeks or about 12 weeks were pooled, because spike-specific TCR depth and breadth did not differ between schedules. Samples from vaccinated people were obtained from the UK trials COV001 and COV002, which included a single-blind randomized controlled phase 2/3 trial of AZD1222 (ChAdOx1 nCoV-19) in healthy adults. Trial participant PBMC samples were collected at day 0 and day 28 after the second dose for TCRbeta chain sequencing. The CDR3 regions of human TCRbeta chains were analyzed by immunosequencing. Regarding the original processing steps: Repertoire TCRs were checked for matches against a reference library of SARS-CoV-2-specific TCRs that had been generated using the MIRA antigen-specificity platform. Breadth was defined as the fraction of unique TCRs that were SARS-CoV-2-associated, and depth was defined as the fraction of total T cells that were SARS-CoV-2-associated. Using the MIRA data, each spike-specific TCR was assigned both to the spike region to which the TCR was reactive and to a CD4 or CD8 class. Log10-transformed breadth and depth values were compared by one-way ANOVA with Sidak's multiple comparisons tests. In TCRdb, the immuneACCESS table is reduced to in-frame sequences with V and J assigned. These tables do not hold every clone; where another copy was compared, an unresolved V gene accounts for under half, and the others remain unexplained. V and J calls and clone size come straight from that table; D and trimming were deduced from the DNA. Across this sample there are tens of thousands of clones, with 87% seen only once. Around 10% of the sample is held by the ten biggest clonotypes.

These data belong to a study of T cell responses to AZD1222 COVID-19 vaccine (dated by TCRdb to the early 2020s). Background for the entire study: A total of 233 trial participants underwent TCR sequencing, of whom some 210 received two doses of AZD1222 and some 26 received two doses of the MenACWY control vaccine. Trial participants were enrolled by age into 18-55, 56-69 and 70-plus year subgroups, with approximately 150, 28 and 58 TCR-sequenced participants respectively.

Overall study outcomes, separate from this receptor: The vaccine-associated CD4 TCRs covered the entire spike protein, and the dominant responses fell in regions 160-218 and 743-854. Participants were mostly white British, with more females than males. The authors suggested clonal diversity may have been underestimated. The 56-69-year group was small, and its depth increase did not reach significance, likely because of low power. Because no day 14 peak-response samples were available, the repertoires could be characterized only after the peak T cell response. After two AZD1222 doses, spike-specific TCR breadth and depth were significantly higher than at day 0 and than in MenACWY recipients. Conclusions about previously exposed vaccinees are limited because only six or seven AZD1222 recipients were SARS-CoV-2 seropositive at baseline. Nearly half of unique spike-specific TCRs reportedly recognized epitopes outside regions mutated in the B.1.351 and B.1.1.7 variants.

The CDR3 runs 14 residues from the cysteine to the phenylalanine. Left in the record is the CDR3 DNA by itself, 42 bases read in frame from the first base. Looking up the germline V gene yields CDR1 SGHDT and CDR2 YYEEEE. Trimming takes 4 bases from V and 4 bases from J, and the germline ends sit 11 bases apart. The TCR originated in an adult who received the AZD1222 COVID-19 vaccine. The input for sequencing was peripheral blood, taken 28 days after the second AZD1222 dose. The chain couples TRBV5-6 to TRBJ1-4, and TRBD1 may be the D gene, going by 6 matching bases. The nucleotides read TGTGCCAGCAGCCCCGGACAGAGTAATGAAAAACTGTTTTTT. This gives the protein CASSPGQSNEKLFF.